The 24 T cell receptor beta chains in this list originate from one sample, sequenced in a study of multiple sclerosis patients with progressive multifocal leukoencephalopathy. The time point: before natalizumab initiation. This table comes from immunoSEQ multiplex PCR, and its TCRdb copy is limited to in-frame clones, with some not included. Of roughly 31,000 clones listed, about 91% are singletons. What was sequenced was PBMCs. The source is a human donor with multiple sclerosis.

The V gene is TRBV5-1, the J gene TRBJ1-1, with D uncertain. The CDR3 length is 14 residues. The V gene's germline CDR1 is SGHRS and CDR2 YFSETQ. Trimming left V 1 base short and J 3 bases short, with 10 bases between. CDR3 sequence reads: CASSLSLADTEAFF. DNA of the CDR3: TGCGCCAGCAGCTTGAGCCTGGCGGACACTGAAGCTTTCTTT. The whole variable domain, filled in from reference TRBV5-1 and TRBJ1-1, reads KAGVTQTPRYLIKTRGQQVTLSCSPISGHRSVSWYQQTPGQGLQFLFEYFSETQRNKGNFPGRFSGRQFSNSRSEMNVSTLELGDSALYLCASSLSLADTEAFFGQGTRLTVV.

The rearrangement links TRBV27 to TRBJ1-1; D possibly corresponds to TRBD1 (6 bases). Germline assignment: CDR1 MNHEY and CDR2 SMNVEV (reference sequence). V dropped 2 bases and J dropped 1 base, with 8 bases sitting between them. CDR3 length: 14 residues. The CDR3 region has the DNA TGTGCCAGCAGTTTAAGGGGGGCGAACACTGAAGCTTTCTTT. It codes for CASSLRGANTEAFF.

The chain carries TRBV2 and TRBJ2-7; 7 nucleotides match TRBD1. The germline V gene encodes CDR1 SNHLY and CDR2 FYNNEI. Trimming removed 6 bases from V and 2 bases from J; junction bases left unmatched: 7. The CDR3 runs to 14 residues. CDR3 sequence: CASRGDSQTYEQYF. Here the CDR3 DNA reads TGTGCCAGCAGGGGGGACAGCCAGACCTACGAGCAGTACTTC.

The CDR3: CASSYSTGAEAFF. The CDR3, as DNA: TGTGCCAGCAGTTACTCGACGGGGGCTGAAGCTTTCTTT. The rearrangement uses TRBV6-5 and TRBJ1-1, with D perhaps matching TRBD1 (5 bases). There are 13 residues in the CDR3. Trimming pared 0 bases from V and 6 bases from J, leaving 8 bases between. Germline loops: CDR1 MNHEY, CDR2 SVGAGI.

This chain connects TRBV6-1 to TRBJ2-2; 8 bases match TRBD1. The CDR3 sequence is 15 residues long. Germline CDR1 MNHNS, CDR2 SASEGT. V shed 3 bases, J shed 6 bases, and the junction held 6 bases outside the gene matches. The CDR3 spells CASSDGQGAAGELFF. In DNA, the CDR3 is TGTGCCAGCAGTGATGGGCAGGGGGCGGCCGGGGAGCTGTTTTTT.

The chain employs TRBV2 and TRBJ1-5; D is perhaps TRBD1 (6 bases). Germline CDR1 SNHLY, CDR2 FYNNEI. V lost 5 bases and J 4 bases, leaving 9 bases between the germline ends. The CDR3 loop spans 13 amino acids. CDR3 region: CASSSQGNQPQHF. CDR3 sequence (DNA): TGTGCCAGCAGTTCGCAGGGGAATCAGCCCCAGCATTTT.

CDR3 residues: CASSSPGGDRWAFF. CDR3 DNA: TGTGCCAGCAGCTCACCCGGAGGAGACCGGTGGGCTTTCTTT. The chain is built from TRBV7-9 and TRBJ1-1; D is undetermined. Germline-derived CDR1 and CDR2 are SEHNR and FQNEAQ (reference sequence). Trimming removed 4 bases from V and 11 bases from J, with 20 bases in between. The CDR3 extends over 14 amino acids. Filled out from reference TRBV7-9 and TRBJ1-1, the complete variable domain reads DTGVSQNPRHKITKRGQNVTFRCDPISEHNRLYWYRQTLGQGPEFLTYFQNEAQLEKSRLLSDRFSAERPKGSFSTLEIQRTEQGDSAMYLCASSSPGGDRWAFFGQGTRLTVV.

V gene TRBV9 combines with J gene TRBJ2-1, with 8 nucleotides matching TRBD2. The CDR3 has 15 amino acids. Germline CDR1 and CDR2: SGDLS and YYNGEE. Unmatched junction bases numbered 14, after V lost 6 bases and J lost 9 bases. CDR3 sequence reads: CASTRTGLGASEQFF. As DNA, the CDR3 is TGTGCCAGCACCCGCACGGGACTAGGGGCCTCTGAGCAGTTCTTC.

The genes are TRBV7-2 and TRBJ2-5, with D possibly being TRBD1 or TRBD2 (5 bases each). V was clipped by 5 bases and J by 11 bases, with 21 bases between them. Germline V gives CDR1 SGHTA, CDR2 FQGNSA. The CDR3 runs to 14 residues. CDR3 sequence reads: CASSPRDGGLEQYF. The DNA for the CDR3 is TGTGCCAGCAGCCCCCGGGACGGAGGACTGGAGCAGTACTTC.

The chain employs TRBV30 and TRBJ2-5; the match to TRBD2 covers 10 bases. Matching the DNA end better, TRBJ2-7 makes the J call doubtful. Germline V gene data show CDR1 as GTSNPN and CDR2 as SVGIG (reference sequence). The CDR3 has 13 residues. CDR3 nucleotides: TGTGCCTGGAGAAGCGGGAGGGATTACGAGCAGTACTTC. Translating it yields CAWRSGRDYEQYF.

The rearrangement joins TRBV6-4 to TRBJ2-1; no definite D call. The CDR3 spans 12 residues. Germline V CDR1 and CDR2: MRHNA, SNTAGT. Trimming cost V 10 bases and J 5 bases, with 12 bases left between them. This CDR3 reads CATLDGDNEQFF. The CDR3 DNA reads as TGTGCCACCTTAGATGGGGACAATGAGCAGTTCTTC.

In nucleotides, the CDR3 is TGTGCCAACAGTCCAAGTACCCTAGCGTCTAGGTCCTACGAGCAGTACTTC. Encoded protein: CANSPSTLASRSYEQYF. The chain carries TRBV5-4 and TRBJ2-7; D is possibly TRBD2 (6 bases). Per the germline V gene, CDR1 is SGHNT and CDR2 is YYREEE (reference sequence). This CDR3 has 17 amino acids. The ends were cut back, 9 bases at V and 1 base at J, with 26 bases in the middle.

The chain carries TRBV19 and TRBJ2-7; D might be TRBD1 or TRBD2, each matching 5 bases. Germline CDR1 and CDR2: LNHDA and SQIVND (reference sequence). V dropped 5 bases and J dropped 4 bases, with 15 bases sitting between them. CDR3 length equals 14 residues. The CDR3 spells CASSLNQGPYEQYF. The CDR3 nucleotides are TGTGCCAGTAGTTTGAACCAGGGACCATACGAGCAGTACTTC.

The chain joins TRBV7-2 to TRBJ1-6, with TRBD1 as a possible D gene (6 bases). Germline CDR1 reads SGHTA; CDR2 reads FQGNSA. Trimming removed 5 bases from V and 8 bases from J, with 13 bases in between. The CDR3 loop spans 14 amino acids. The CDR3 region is CASSLQGRDSPLHF. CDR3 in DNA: TGTGCCAGCAGCCTACAGGGTCGGGATTCACCCCTCCACTTT.

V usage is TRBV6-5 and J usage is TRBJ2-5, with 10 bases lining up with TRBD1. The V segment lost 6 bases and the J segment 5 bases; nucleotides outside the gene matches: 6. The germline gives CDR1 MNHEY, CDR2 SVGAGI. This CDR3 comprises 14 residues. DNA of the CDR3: TGTGCCAGCAGGGAGACAGGGGGCCTGGAGACCCAGTACTTC. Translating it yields CASRETGGLETQYF.

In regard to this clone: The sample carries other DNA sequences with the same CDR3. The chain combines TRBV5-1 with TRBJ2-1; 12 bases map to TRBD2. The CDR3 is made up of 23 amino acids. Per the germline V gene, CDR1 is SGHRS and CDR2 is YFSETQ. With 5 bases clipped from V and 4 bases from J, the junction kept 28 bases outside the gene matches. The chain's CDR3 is CASSPGTSGLGPAGGQSYNEQFF. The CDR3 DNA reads TGCGCCAGCAGTCCGGGGACTAGCGGGCTGGGGCCGGCGGGAGGGCAATCTTACAATGAGCAGTTCTTC.

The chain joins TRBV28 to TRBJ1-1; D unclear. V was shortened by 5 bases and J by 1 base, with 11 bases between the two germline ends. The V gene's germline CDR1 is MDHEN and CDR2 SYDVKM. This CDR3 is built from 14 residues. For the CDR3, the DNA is TGTGCCAGCAGTCCCCTAACACCGAACACTGAAGCTTTCTTT. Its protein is CASSPLTPNTEAFF.

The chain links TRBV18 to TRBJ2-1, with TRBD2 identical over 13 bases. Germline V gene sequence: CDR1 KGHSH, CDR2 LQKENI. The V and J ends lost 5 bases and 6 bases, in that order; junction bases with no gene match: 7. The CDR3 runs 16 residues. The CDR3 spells CASSSGTSGIRNEQFF. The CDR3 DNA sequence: TGTGCCAGCTCATCGGGGACTAGCGGGATTCGCAATGAGCAGTTCTTC.

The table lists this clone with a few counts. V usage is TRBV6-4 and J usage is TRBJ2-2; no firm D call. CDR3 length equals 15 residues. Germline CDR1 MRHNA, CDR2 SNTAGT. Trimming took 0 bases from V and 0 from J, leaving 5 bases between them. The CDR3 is CASSDSPTNTGELFF. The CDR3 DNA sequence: TGTGCCAGCAGTGACTCGCCCACGAACACCGGGGAGCTGTTTTTT.

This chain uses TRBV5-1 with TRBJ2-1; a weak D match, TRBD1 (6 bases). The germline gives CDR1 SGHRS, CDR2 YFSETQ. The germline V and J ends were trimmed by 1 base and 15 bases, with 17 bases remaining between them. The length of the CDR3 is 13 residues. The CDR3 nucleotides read TGCGCCAGCAGCTTGATGGGACAAACAGACCGGTTCTTC. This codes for CASSLMGQTDRFF. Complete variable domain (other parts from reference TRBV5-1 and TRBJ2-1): KAGVTQTPRYLIKTRGQQVTLSCSPISGHRSVSWYQQTPGQGLQFLFEYFSETQRNKGNFPGRFSGRQFSNSRSEMNVSTLELGDSALYLCASSLMGQTDRFFGPGTRLTVL.

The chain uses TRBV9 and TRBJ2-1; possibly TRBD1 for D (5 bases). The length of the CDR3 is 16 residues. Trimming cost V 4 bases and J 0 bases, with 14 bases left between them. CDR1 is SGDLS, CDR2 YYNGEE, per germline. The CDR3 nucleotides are TGTGCCAGCAGCCCAGGGCCCTCGAGCTCCTACAATGAGCAGTTCTTC. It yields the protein CASSPGPSSSYNEQFF.

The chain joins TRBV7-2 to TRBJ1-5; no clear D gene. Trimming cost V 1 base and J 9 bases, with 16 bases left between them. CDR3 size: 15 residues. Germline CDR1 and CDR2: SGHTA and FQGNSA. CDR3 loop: CASSLVGGKIGPQHF. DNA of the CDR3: TGTGCCAGCAGCTTAGTGGGTGGGAAAATAGGGCCCCAGCATTTT.

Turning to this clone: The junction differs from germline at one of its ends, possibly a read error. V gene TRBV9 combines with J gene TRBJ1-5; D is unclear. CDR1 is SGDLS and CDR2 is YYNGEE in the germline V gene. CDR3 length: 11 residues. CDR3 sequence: CASSPAQLQHF. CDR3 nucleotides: TGTGCCAGCAGCCCGGCGCAGCTCCAGCATTTT.

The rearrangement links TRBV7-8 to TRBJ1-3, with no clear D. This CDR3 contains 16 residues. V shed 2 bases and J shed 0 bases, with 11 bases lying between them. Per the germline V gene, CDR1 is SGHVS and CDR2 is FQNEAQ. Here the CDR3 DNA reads TGTGCCAGCAGCTTAAAGTCGAGGGCCTCTGGAAACACCATATATTTT. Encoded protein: CASSLKSRASGNTIYF.